This T cell receptor beta chain was obtained from a study of T cells in localized non-small cell lung cancer. CDR3 length: 13 residues. Trimming pared 2 bases from V and 3 bases from J, leaving 6 bases between. Germline V lookup: CDR1 SGDLS, CDR2 YYNGEE. TCRdb's table, derived via immunoSEQ multiplex PCR, lists solely in-frame clones and lacks some. The table lists about 41,000 clones, roughly four fifths of them singletons. Points from the study as a whole: Because only a single region of the tumor was sequenced, heterogeneity remains possible. Adjacent lung had a median around 60 of the 100 largest tumor clones. Adjacent uninvolved lung had the highest clonality, suggesting focused antigen responses.

Comments on this clone: Its antigen is undetermined.

The sample was PBMCs, taken before any cancer treatment. The TCR originated in a man aged 40-75 years with stage II lung adenocarcinoma. The chain couples TRBV9 to TRBJ1-5; unclear D gene. This CDR3 is CASSVRDNQPQHF. The CDR3 DNA reads TGTGCCAGCAGCGTTAGGGACAATCAGCCCCAGCATTTT.